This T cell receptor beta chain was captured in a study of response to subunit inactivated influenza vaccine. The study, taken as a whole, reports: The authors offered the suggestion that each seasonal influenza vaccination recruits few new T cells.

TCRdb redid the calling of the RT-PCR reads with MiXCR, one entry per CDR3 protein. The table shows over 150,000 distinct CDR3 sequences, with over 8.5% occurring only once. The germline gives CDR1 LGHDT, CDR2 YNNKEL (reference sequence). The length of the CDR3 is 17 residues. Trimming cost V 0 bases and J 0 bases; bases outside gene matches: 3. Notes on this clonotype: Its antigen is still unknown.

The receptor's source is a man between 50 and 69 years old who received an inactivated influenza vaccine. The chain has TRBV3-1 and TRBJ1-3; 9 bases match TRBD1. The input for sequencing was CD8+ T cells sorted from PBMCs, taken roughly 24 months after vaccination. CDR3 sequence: CASSQEGQGNSGNTIYF. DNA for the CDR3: TGTGCCAGCAGCCAAGAGGGACAGGGAAACTCTGGAAACACCATATATTTT.